This T cell receptor (beta chain) derives from a study of cytomegalovirus exposure and HLA in healthy donors. Study context: About 85 million unique TCRs from HLA-typed donors were held in an early release of data.

Overall study results and limits: Indistinguishability led to the exclusion of some V segments, TRBV6-2 and TRBV6-3 included. As immune exposure information, only CMV serostatus was available.

Comments on this clone: What it recognizes is unknown.

The CDR3 consists of 15 residues. Unmatched junction bases numbered 9, after V lost 2 bases and J lost 5 bases. Germline loops: CDR1 SGHNT, CDR2 YENEEA. PCR was performed using 60 Vbeta and 13 Jbeta primers. The repertoire was sequenced with immunoSEQ multiplex PCR; TCRdb's copy has only in-frame clones and lacks some. The sample lists hundreds of thousands of clones, 76% occurring once. Sequenced input: PBMCs. The V and J genes are TRBV11-3 and TRBJ2-7; 7 nucleotides align to TRBD1. The source is a man between 18 and 35 years old in good health and CMV-seronegative. The CDR3 is CASSLIGGQWDEQYF. The DNA of the CDR3 is TGTGCCAGCAGCTTAATAGGGGGCCAGTGGGACGAGCAGTACTTC.